Listed below are T cell receptor beta chains from one sample, sequenced in a study of T cells in Graves' hyperthyroidism and ophthalmopathy. TCRdb redid the calling of the multiplex PCR reads with MiXCR, one entry per CDR3 protein. Among some 350,000 distinct CDR3 sequences listed, around a sixth were seen once. Sequenced material: blood. These receptors originate from a woman younger than 30 with Graves' hyperthyroidism that later progressed to Graves' ophthalmopathy. Each CDR3 is given with its conserved first and last residue. Fields, in order: clone size, D gene, V gene, J gene, CDR3 length, CDR3 protein, CDR3 DNA. D genes are given only for firm matches. Expanded clones get a size class; other rows say once, few or many, or leave the size out.

abundance: few
d_gene: TRBD2
v_gene: TRBV14
j_gene: TRBJ2-3
len: 15
CDR3aa: CASSQGLAGGVTQYF
CDR3nt: TGTGCCAGCAGTCAGGGACTAGCGGGAGGCGTTACGCAGTATTTT

abundance: many
d_gene: TRBD2
v_gene: TRBV20-1
j_gene: TRBJ2-7
len: 12
CDR3aa: CSARTSGKAQYF
CDR3nt: TGCAGTGCTAGGACTAGCGGGAAGGCGCAGTACTTC

abundance: many
d_gene: NA
v_gene: TRBV5-1
j_gene: TRBJ1-1
len: 14
CDR3aa: CASSLAGASPEAFF
CDR3nt: TGCGCCAGCAGCTTGGCCGGGGCTAGCCCTGAAGCTTTCTTT

abundance: few
d_gene: NA
v_gene: TRBV3-1
j_gene: TRBJ1-6
len: 15
CDR3aa: CASSQERGANSPLHF
CDR3nt: TGTGCCAGCAGCCAAGAGCGGGGGGCCAATTCACCCCTCCACTTT

abundance: NA
d_gene: NA
v_gene: TRBV2
j_gene: TRBJ1-6
len: 13
CDR3aa: CASIPGLNSPLHF
CDR3nt: TGTGCCAGCATTCCAGGGTTGAATTCACCCCTCCACTTT

abundance: NA
d_gene: TRBD2
v_gene: TRBV2
j_gene: TRBJ2-7
len: 18
CDR3aa: CAISESRGGGTSLYEQYF
CDR3nt: TGTGCCATCAGTGAGTCGCGAGGGGGGGGGACTAGCTTGTACGAGCAGTACTTC

abundance: NA
d_gene: NA
v_gene: TRBV20-1
j_gene: TRBJ2-7
len: 13
CDR3aa: CSARLGSYNEQYF
CDR3nt: TGCAGTGCTAGACTGGGTTCCTACAATGAGCAGTACTTC

abundance: NA
d_gene: TRBD2
v_gene: TRBV20-1
j_gene: TRBJ2-1
len: 17
CDR3aa: CSARLLAGGPFHNEQFF
CDR3nt: TGCAGTGCTAGGCTGCTAGCGGGAGGACCGTTTCACAATGAGCAGTTCTTC

abundance: NA
d_gene: NA
v_gene: TRBV28
j_gene: TRBJ1-5
len: 15
CDR3aa: CASPSQRGDPQPQHF
CDR3nt: TGTGCCAGCCCGTCCCAAAGGGGGGACCCTCAGCCCCAGCATTTT

abundance: NA
d_gene: NA
v_gene: TRBV15
j_gene: TRBJ2-4
len: 15
CDR3aa: CATSRDQGVGNIQYF
CDR3nt: TGTGCCACCAGCAGAGATCAGGGTGTCGGAAACATTCAGTACTTC

abundance: many
d_gene: NA
v_gene: TRBV12-3/TRBV12-4
j_gene: TRBJ2-1
len: 14
CDR3aa: CASSLGVSRDEQFF
CDR3nt: TGTGCCAGCAGTTTGGGTGTTAGTAGAGATGAGCAGTTCTTC

abundance: many
d_gene: NA
v_gene: TRBV7-2
j_gene: TRBJ2-1
len: 15
CDR3aa: CASSLAALHYNEQFF
CDR3nt: TGTGCCAGCAGCTTAGCGGCTCTTCACTACAATGAGCAGTTCTTC

abundance: many
d_gene: NA
v_gene: TRBV5-6
j_gene: TRBJ1-4
len: 14
CDR3aa: CASSLAGTGEKLFF
CDR3nt: TGTGCCAGCAGCTTGGCCGGAACGGGGGAAAAACTGTTTTTT

abundance: NA
d_gene: TRBD1
v_gene: TRBV14
j_gene: TRBJ1-2
len: 15
CDR3aa: CASSQMLGQGYGYTF
CDR3nt: TGTGCCAGCAGCCAGATGCTTGGACAGGGGTATGGCTACACCTTC

abundance: many
d_gene: NA
v_gene: TRBV29-1
j_gene: TRBJ2-7
len: 12
CDR3aa: CSVRDGSYEQYF
CDR3nt: TGCAGCGTAAGGGACGGCTCCTACGAGCAGTACTTC

abundance: many
d_gene: NA
v_gene: TRBV20-1
j_gene: TRBJ2-5
len: 18
CDR3aa: CSARLGAVGRGHQETQYF
CDR3nt: TGCAGTGCTAGACTCGGAGCCGTGGGGCGAGGACATCAAGAGACCCAGTACTTC

abundance: few
d_gene: TRBD1
v_gene: TRBV5-6
j_gene: TRBJ1-2
len: 14
CDR3aa: CASNKPGQGGGYTF
CDR3nt: TGTGCCAGCAACAAACCGGGACAGGGTGGCGGCTACACCTTC

abundance: many
d_gene: NA
v_gene: TRBV6-6
j_gene: TRBJ2-7
len: 16
CDR3aa: CASSYSAGSISYEQYF
CDR3nt: TGTGCCAGCAGTTACTCCGCAGGTTCTATCTCCTACGAGCAGTACTTC

abundance: NA
d_gene: TRBD2
v_gene: TRBV9
j_gene: TRBJ2-7
len: 18
CDR3aa: CASSKTSGRAAGPYEQYF
CDR3nt: TGTGCCAGCAGCAAGACTAGCGGGAGGGCCGCCGGTCCCTACGAGCAGTACTTC

abundance: many
d_gene: NA
v_gene: TRBV6-1
j_gene: TRBJ2-5
len: 12
CDR3aa: CASSAPGETQYF
CDR3nt: TGTGCCAGCAGTGCCCCGGGAGAGACCCAGTACTTC

abundance: many
d_gene: TRBD1
v_gene: TRBV20-1
j_gene: TRBJ1-5
len: 15
CDR3aa: CSARVDGTGVQPQHF
CDR3nt: TGCAGTGCTAGAGTTGACGGGACAGGGGTTCAGCCCCAGCATTTT

abundance: few
d_gene: TRBD2
v_gene: TRBV3-1
j_gene: TRBJ2-7
len: 15
CDR3aa: CASSRLAGGSFEQYF
CDR3nt: TGTGCCAGCAGCCGATTAGCGGGGGGTAGTTTTGAGCAGTACTTC

abundance: many
d_gene: NA
v_gene: TRBV7-8
j_gene: TRBJ1-2
len: 14
CDR3aa: CASSPGLSNYGYTF
CDR3nt: TGTGCCAGCAGCCCAGGTCTCAGCAACTATGGCTACACCTTC

abundance: many
d_gene: NA
v_gene: TRBV28
j_gene: TRBJ2-3
len: 12
CDR3aa: CASRLTTDTQYF
CDR3nt: TGTGCCAGCAGATTAACGACAGATACGCAGTATTTT

abundance: many
d_gene: NA
v_gene: TRBV20-1
j_gene: TRBJ2-7
len: 13
CDR3aa: CSARGGYPYEQYF
CDR3nt: TGCAGTGCTAGAGGGGGATATCCCTACGAGCAGTACTTC

abundance: many
d_gene: NA
v_gene: TRBV28
j_gene: TRBJ2-6
len: 12
CDR3aa: CASRFGANVLTF
CDR3nt: TGTGCCAGCCGGTTTGGGGCCAACGTCCTGACTTTC

abundance: many
d_gene: NA
v_gene: TRBV7-3
j_gene: TRBJ1-1
len: 12
CDR3aa: CASSLDSAEAFF
CDR3nt: TGTGCCAGCAGCTTAGATTCGGCTGAAGCTTTCTTT

abundance: many
d_gene: TRBD2
v_gene: TRBV7-2
j_gene: TRBJ2-3
len: 20
CDR3aa: CASSPHRFSLAGGRTDTQYF
CDR3nt: TGTGCCAGCAGCCCGCACCGCTTCTCACTAGCGGGAGGTCGCACAGATACGCAGTATTTT

abundance: NA
d_gene: NA
v_gene: TRBV18
j_gene: TRBJ2-6
len: 14
CDR3aa: CASSDNSGANVRTF
CDR3nt: TGTGCCAGCTCAGACAACTCTGGGGCCAACGTCCGGACTTTC

abundance: many
d_gene: NA
v_gene: TRBV5-1
j_gene: TRBJ1-1
len: 14
CDR3aa: CASSLDSWNTEAFF
CDR3nt: TGCGCCAGCAGCTTGGACAGCTGGAACACTGAAGCTTTCTTT

abundance: many
d_gene: NA
v_gene: TRBV20-1
j_gene: TRBJ1-4
len: 14
CDR3aa: CSARAEGSNEKLFF
CDR3nt: TGCAGTGCTAGAGCTGAGGGGTCAAATGAAAAACTGTTTTTT

abundance: many
d_gene: NA
v_gene: TRBV12-3/TRBV12-4
j_gene: TRBJ2-2
len: 17
CDR3aa: CASSFEVAGLRPGELFF
CDR3nt: TGTGCCAGCAGTTTCGAAGTTGCGGGACTTCGACCCGGGGAGCTGTTTTTT

abundance: NA
d_gene: TRBD1
v_gene: TRBV7-9
j_gene: TRBJ2-6
len: 17
CDR3aa: CASSNRQGTSGANVLTF
CDR3nt: TGTGCCAGCAGCAACCGACAGGGTACCTCTGGGGCCAACGTCCTGACTTTC